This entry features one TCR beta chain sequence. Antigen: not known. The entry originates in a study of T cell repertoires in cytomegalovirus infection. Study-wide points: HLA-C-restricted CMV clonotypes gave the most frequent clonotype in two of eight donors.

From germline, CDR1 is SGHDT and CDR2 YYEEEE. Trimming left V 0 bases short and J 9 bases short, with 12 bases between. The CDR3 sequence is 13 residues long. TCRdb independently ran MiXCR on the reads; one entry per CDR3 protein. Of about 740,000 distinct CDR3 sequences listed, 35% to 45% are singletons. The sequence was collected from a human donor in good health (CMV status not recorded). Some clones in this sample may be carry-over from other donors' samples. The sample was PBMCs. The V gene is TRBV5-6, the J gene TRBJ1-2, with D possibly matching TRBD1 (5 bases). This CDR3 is CASSLGQSLRYTF. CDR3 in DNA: TGTGCCAGCAGCTTGGGACAGTCCTTGCGCTACACCTTC.